The rows below give T cell receptor beta chains drawn from one sample of a study of OX40 agonist ivuxolimab in advanced cancers. Generated by immunoSEQ multiplex PCR, the TCRdb table keeps only in-frame clones and is missing some. Of around 80,000 clones in the sample, about 85% were seen once. The source was CD4+ or CD8+ T cells sorted from blood, collected in a trial of the OX40 agonist ivuxolimab. The receptors stem from an adult with an advanced solid tumor such as melanoma, head and neck, liver or kidney cancer. The CDR3 runs from the conserved cysteine through the conserved F or W. The order of the fields is clone size, V gene, D gene, J gene, CDR3 DNA, CDR3 protein. A D gene is named only where the DNA matches it firmly. The size of a clone is reported for some rows only, either as once, few or many, or as a class for expanded clones.

-,TRBV6-1,TRBD2,TRBJ2-1,TGTGCCAGCAGTGAAGGGGCGGGGGGGCCGTACAATGAGCAGTTCTTC,CASSEGAGGPYNEQFF
-,TRBV27,-,TRBJ1-4,TGTGCCAGCAGTTTACGCAGGGCGGATGAAAAACTGTTTTTT,CASSLRRADEKLFF
-,TRBV7-9,-,TRBJ1-1,TGTGCCAGCAGCTTAGCCCACCCCAGGTTCACTGAAGCTTTCTTT,CASSLAHPRFTEAFF
-,TRBV5-1,-,TRBJ2-2,TGCGCCAGCAGCCAGGGACACGAGAACACCGGGGAGCTGTTTTTT,CASSQGHENTGELFF
once,TRBV18,TRBD1,TRBJ1-2,TGTGCCAGCTCACCAGACAGGGTTAATGGCTACACCTTC,CASSPDRVNGYTF
-,TRBV28,-,TRBJ1-2,TGTGCCAGCAGGCCGGGCCGCTATGGCTACACCTTC,CASRPGRYGYTF
-,TRBV29-1,-,TRBJ1-2,TGCAGCGCCGTGATTGGGGGGGCTGGCTACACCTTC,CSAVIGGAGYTF
-,TRBV6-5,-,TRBJ2-6,TGTGCCAGCAATGGTGTTGGGGCCAACGTCCTGACTTTC,CASNGVGANVLTF
-,TRBV5-1,-,TRBJ2-7,TGCGCCAGCAGCTTGGATCAGACCCTAATAGGGGAGCAGTACTTC,CASSLDQTLIGEQYF
-,TRBV18,-,TRBJ2-5,TGTGCCAGCTCACCACCGATGACCCTGGGGGAGACCCAGTACTTC,CASSPPMTLGETQYF
-,TRBV27,-,TRBJ2-2,TGTGCCAGCAAACCCGGGGGGAACACCGGGGAGCTGTTTTTT,CASKPGGNTGELFF
-,TRBV7-9,-,TRBJ1-6,TGTGCCAGCAGCGGGGCCCAGGGTCCCTATAATTCACCCCTCCACTTT,CASSGAQGPYNSPLHF
-,TRBV6-1,-,TRBJ1-2,TGTGCCAGCAGTGATTATATCCTCTATGGCTACACCTTC,CASSDYILYGYTF
-,TRBV6-1,-,TRBJ1-2,TGTGCCAGCAGTGAAGCGCCTTCTAGGGGCTACACCTTC,CASSEAPSRGYTF
-,TRBV7-9,TRBD2,TRBJ2-5,TGTGCCAGCAGCTTAGGTGGGACTATACAAGAGACCCAGTACTTC,CASSLGGTIQETQYF
-,TRBV2,-,TRBJ2-1,TGTGCCAGCACCGCAGACAGGTACAATGAGCAGTTCTTC,CASTADRYNEQFF